This T cell receptor (beta chain) was captured by sequencing in a study of sequential checkpoint blockade in melanoma. Across the study: Randomization was 1:1 between first-line nivolumab→ipilimumab and ipilimumab→nivolumab.

As for treatment: randomized to nivolumab then ipilimumab (arm A) or the reverse (arm B). Sorted cells were live CD3+CD8+, lacking CD19 and CD56, from PBMCs. The protocol was immunoSEQ multiplex PCR, while the TCRdb copy is restricted to in-frame clones and leaves out a portion. The sample records thousands of clones, 48% being singletons. Per the germline V gene, CDR1 is SGHNT and CDR2 is YYREEE (reference sequence). Trimming shortened V by 7 bases and J by 11 bases, and 13 bases separated the two germline ends. The CDR3 covers 11 residues. V gene TRBV5-4 combines with J gene TRBJ1-3; D perhaps matches TRBD1 (5 bases). Sequenced here: CD8+ T cells sorted from blood (inferred from file names), sampled from a patient given nivolumab and ipilimumab in sequence. The receptor was derived from a human patient with melanoma. Some clones in this sample may be carry-over from other donors' samples. The CDR3 region has the DNA TGTGCCAGCGGCGGGGGGACCGCCATATATTTT. It encodes CASGGGTAIYF.